The following is a T cell receptor beta chain sequence with its context. This sample was included in a study of OX40 agonist ivuxolimab in advanced cancers. Across the study: Ivuxolimab is a fully human IgG2 antibody that activates OX40 (CD134). Each dose-escalation patient presented with hepatocellular carcinoma, melanoma, renal cell or head and neck cancer. Administration of intravenous ivuxolimab to patients occurred every 2 weeks at 0.01 to 10 mg/kg.

The protocol was immunoSEQ multiplex PCR, while the TCRdb copy is restricted to in-frame clones and leaves out a portion. In the table there are 72,000 or so clones, about four fifths of which are singletons. The sample consisted of CD4+ or CD8+ T cells sorted from blood, taken in a trial of the OX40 agonist ivuxolimab. The sequence was obtained from an adult with an advanced solid tumor such as melanoma, head and neck, liver or kidney cancer.

As DNA, the CDR3 is TGCGCCAGCAGCCAAGAGGTCGGACCTAAAGCCCCCTATGGCTACACCTTC. Protein: CASSQEVGPKAPYGYTF. The chain carries TRBV4-3 and TRBJ1-2, with no clear D. CDR1 and CDR2 (germline): LGHNA, YSLEER. The CDR3 is 17 amino acids. V gave up 0 bases and J gave up 4 bases, with 18 bases separating them.